Presented here are 19 T cell receptor beta chains from one specimen sequenced in a study of blood T cell repertoires in COVID-19. The table came from immunoSEQ multiplex PCR; TCRdb's copy has only in-frame clones and leaves some out. Among 200,000 or so clones listed, roughly 84% were seen once. Sequenced input: peripheral blood. The receptors were sampled from a woman in her thirties or forties who had recovered from COVID-19.

The CDR3 here is CASSLGSGQGRNEQFF. In DNA form, the CDR3 reads TGTGCCAGCAGCCTAGGGTCGGGACAGGGGAGGAATGAGCAGTTCTTC. The chain combines TRBV7-3 with TRBJ2-1; TRBD1 agrees at 10 bases. Germline CDR1 is SGHTA and CDR2 is FQGTGA. V shed 5 bases, J shed 7 bases, and the junction held 11 bases outside the gene matches. The CDR3 is 16 amino acids.

The chain has TRBV20-1 and TRBJ1-1, with D unclear. The CDR3 consists of 11 residues. Trimming shortened V by 2 bases and J by 5 bases, and 6 bases separated the two germline ends. CDR1 is DFQATT and CDR2 is SNEGSKA in the germline V gene (reference sequence). The CDR3 nucleotides read TGCAGTGCTAGATTCATGACTGAAGCTTTCTTT. This sequence encodes CSARFMTEAFF.

The V and J genes are TRBV28 and TRBJ2-3; 10 bases fit TRBD2. V lost 5 bases, J lost 3 bases, and 8 bases stayed unmatched. The V gene's germline CDR1 is MDHEN and CDR2 SYDVKM. The CDR3 consists of 16 residues. This chain's CDR3 is CASSPRAGGSTDTQYF. The CDR3 DNA follows: TGTGCCAGCAGTCCGAGAGCGGGAGGGTCGACAGATACGCAGTATTTT.

The chain has TRBV12-5 and TRBJ1-4; 10 bases agree with TRBD1. Germline CDR1 is LGHNT and CDR2 is FRNRAP. V was clipped by 2 bases and J by 2 bases; unmatched bases: 23. The CDR3 is made up of 23 amino acids. The CDR3 DNA reads as TGTGCTAGTGGTTTGTTACGTTCGTCCGGGACAGGGGATGCGGTTACTACTAATGAAAAACTGTTTTTT. It codes for CASGLLRSSGTGDAVTTNEKLFF.

On this clone itself: The sample has other DNA sequences that encode this CDR3 too. The genes are TRBV9 and TRBJ2-1; D possibly corresponds to TRBD1 (6 bases). CDR3 length: 15 amino acids. V dropped 3 bases and J dropped 0 bases, with 10 bases sitting between them. Germline assignment: CDR1 SGDLS and CDR2 YYNGEE. DNA of the CDR3: TGTGCCAGCAGCGCGACAGGAAACTCCTACAATGAGCAGTTCTTC. Translated: CASSATGNSYNEQFF.

In DNA form, the CDR3 reads TGTGCCAGCAGCCCCCTCCCGACAGGCGAAGCTTTCTTT. It yields the protein CASSPLPTGEAFF. The rearrangement links TRBV11-3 to TRBJ1-1, with TRBD1 as a possible D gene (6 bases). This CDR3 spans 13 amino acids. The V and J ends lost 5 bases and 8 bases respectively, with 15 bases between them. Germline V CDR1 and CDR2: SGHNT, YENEEA.

The rearrangement joins TRBV18 to TRBJ1-1; possibly TRBD1 for D (5 bases). This CDR3 is built from 15 residues. Germline V gene sequence: CDR1 KGHSH, CDR2 LQKENI. Trimming took off 0 bases at V and 1 base at J, with 9 bases between the two ends. The CDR3, as DNA: TGTGCCAGCTCACCACCGGGACTCAGGAACACTGAAGCTTTCTTT. This gives the protein CASSPPGLRNTEAFF.

The genes are TRBV15 and TRBJ1-2, with TRBD1 identical over 9 bases. This CDR3 region has 13 residues. Germline V gives CDR1 LNHNV, CDR2 YYDKDF (reference sequence). The V segment lost 5 bases and the J segment 4 bases; nucleotides outside the gene matches: 2. Here the CDR3 DNA reads TGTGCCACCAGCGAGGGACAGGGCTATGGCTACACCTTC. Translated, it gives CATSEGQGYGYTF. The whole variable domain, remainder taken from reference TRBV15 and TRBJ1-2, is DAMVIQNPRYQVTQFGKPVTLSCSQTLNHNVMYWYQQKSSQAPKLLFHYYDKDFNNEADTPDNFQSRRPNTSFCFLDIRSPGLGDTAMYLCATSEGQGYGYTFGSGTRLTVV.

This sequence joins TRBV10-3 and TRBJ2-1; 14 nucleotides line up with TRBD2. The CDR3 length is 16 residues. Germline values: CDR1 ENHRY, CDR2 SYGVKD. Germline trimming cut 6 bases from V and 4 bases from J; bases unmatched to any gene: 5. The CDR3 DNA reads TGTGCCATCAGGGGGACTAGCGGGAGTATGTACAATGAGCAGTTCTTC. Its translation is CAIRGTSGSMYNEQFF.

This sequence joins TRBV6-5 and TRBJ2-2; TRBD2 might be the D (5 bases). The CDR3 has 15 residues. V lost 8 bases and J 3 bases, leaving 16 bases between the germline ends. Looked up from germline, CDR1 is MNHEY and CDR2 is SVGAGI. The DNA for the CDR3 is TGTGCCAGCGAGCTAGCTACGTACTACACCGGGGAGCTGTTTTTT. It translates to CASELATYYTGELFF.

This clone was recorded a few times. The chain uses TRBV6-2 or TRBV6-3 and TRBJ1-4; no clear D gene. Trimming took 4 bases from V and 5 from J, leaving 11 bases between them. This CDR3 is 14 amino acids long. Germline V lookup: CDR1 MNHEY, CDR2 SVGEGT. The CDR3 spells CASSSDGENEKLFF. CDR3 sequence (DNA): TGTGCCAGCAGTTCCGACGGGGAAAATGAAAAACTGTTTTTT.

The CDR3 nucleotides are TGTGCCAGCAGTTCGCCGGGACTTTCTAGCACAGATACGCAGTATTTT. It translates to CASSSPGLSSTDTQYF. The gene calls are TRBV28 and TRBJ2-3; a weak D match, TRBD2 (6 bases). V shed 4 bases and J shed 0 bases, with 14 bases lying between them. The CDR3 is made up of 16 amino acids. CDR1 and CDR2 from the germline V gene are MDHEN and SYDVKM.

V and J are TRBV7-8 and TRBJ2-5, with 7 bases lining up with TRBD2. The trim removed 5 bases at V and 5 bases at J, leaving 14 bases unmatched. The V gene's germline CDR1 is SGHVS and CDR2 FQNEAQ. There are 16 residues in the CDR3. The CDR3 loop is CASSQEAGRLRETQYF. Here the CDR3 DNA reads TGTGCCAGCAGCCAGGAGGCCGGGAGGTTGCGGGAGACCCAGTACTTC.

This clone was observed a handful of times. V usage is TRBV23-1 and J usage is TRBJ1-5; D perhaps matches TRBD1 (5 bases). TRBV23-1 has ORF status, its function being uncertain. CDR3 length: 13 residues. V was pared by 2 bases and J by 9 bases, with 11 bases between. The DNA of the CDR3 is TGCGCCAGCAGTCAAAGGGGTGTGAGGCCCCAGCATTTT. It translates to CASSQRGVRPQHF.

This chain links TRBV19 with TRBJ2-5; D is uncertain. This CDR3 is built from 17 residues. Trimming removed 10 bases from V and 2 bases from J, with 26 bases in between. Germline lookup yields CDR1 LNHDA and CDR2 SQIVND (reference sequence). CDR3 coding DNA: TGTGCCACCTCTTTTCCTTCTCCGAGACTTCATCAAGAGACCCAGTACTTC. Its translation: CATSFPSPRLHQETQYF.

The rearrangement joins TRBV6-2 or TRBV6-3 to TRBJ2-7; 9 bases agree with TRBD2. This CDR3 contains 17 residues. The V gene's germline CDR1 is MNHEY and CDR2 SVGEGT. The V gene end was trimmed by 2 bases and the J gene end by 2 bases; junction bases not matched to a gene: 10. This CDR3 is CASSYPGLASLTYEQYF. In nucleotides, the CDR3 is TGTGCCAGCAGTTACCCGGGACTAGCATCCCTAACCTACGAGCAGTACTTC.

The chain couples TRBV18 to TRBJ2-6; D gene unclear. This CDR3 comprises 13 residues. The germline gives CDR1 KGHSH, CDR2 LQKENI. The V and J ends lost 6 bases and 4 bases respectively, with 7 bases between them. Written as DNA, the CDR3 is TGTGCCAGCTCCCATGCGGGGGCCAACGTCCTGACTTTC. Protein: CASSHAGANVLTF.

This chain joins TRBV27 and TRBJ2-3; 12 positions agree with TRBD2. Germline CDR1 is MNHEY and CDR2 is SMNVEV (reference sequence). This CDR3 contains 16 residues. The trim removed 5 bases at V and 2 bases at J, leaving 5 bases unmatched. The CDR3 loop reads CASSLAGGPLTDTQYF. The CDR3 nucleotides read TGTGCCAGCAGTCTAGCGGGAGGGCCTCTCACAGATACGCAGTATTTT.

The chain links TRBV10-2 to TRBJ1-1, with 7 positions matching TRBD1. The ends lost 6 bases at V and 4 bases at J; junction bases unmatched: 8. The CDR3 runs to 14 residues. Germline V lookup: CDR1 WSHSY, CDR2 SAAADI. CDR3 in amino acids: CASRPGQVGTEAFF. The CDR3, as DNA: TGCGCCAGCAGGCCCGGACAGGTCGGCACTGAAGCTTTCTTT.